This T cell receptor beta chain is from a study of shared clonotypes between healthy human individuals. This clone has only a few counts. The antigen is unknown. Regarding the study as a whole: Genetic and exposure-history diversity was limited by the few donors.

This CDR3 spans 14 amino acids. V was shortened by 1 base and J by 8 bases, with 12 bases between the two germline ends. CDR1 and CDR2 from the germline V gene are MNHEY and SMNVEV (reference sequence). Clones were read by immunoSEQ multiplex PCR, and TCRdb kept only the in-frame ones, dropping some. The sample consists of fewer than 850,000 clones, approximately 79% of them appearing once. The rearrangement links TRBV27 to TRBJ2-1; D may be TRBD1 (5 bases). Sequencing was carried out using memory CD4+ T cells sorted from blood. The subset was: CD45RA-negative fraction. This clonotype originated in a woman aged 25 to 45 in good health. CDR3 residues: CASSLYGHFDEQFF. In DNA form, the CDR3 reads TGTGCCAGCAGTTTATATGGACACTTCGATGAGCAGTTCTTC.